This is a list of T cell receptor beta chains from one sample in a study of blood T cell repertoires in COVID-19. Repertoires were generated with immunoSEQ multiplex PCR, while TCRdb's copy carries only in-frame clones and drops some. The profile shows 430,000 or so clones, roughly 84% of them singletons. The source material was PBMCs or T cells enriched from blood (not recorded which). These receptors were collected from a woman under 30 who had been exposed to COVID-19. Both conserved end residues are part of each CDR3. D genes are given only for firm matches. The listing skips clone size in some rows; elsewhere it reads once, few, many or a size class.

clone_size: -
d_call: -
j_call: TRBJ2-2
v_call: TRBV29-1
cdr3_aa: CSVPTETGELFF
cdr3_nt: TGCAGCGTTCCTACAGAGACCGGGGAGCTGTTTTTT

clone_size: -
d_call: TRBD2
j_call: TRBJ2-7
v_call: TRBV13
cdr3_aa: CASSLTPGRASQGYEQYF
cdr3_nt: TGTGCCAGCAGCTTAACCCCCGGGAGGGCCAGTCAAGGCTACGAGCAGTACTTC

clone_size: once
d_call: -
j_call: TRBJ2-7
v_call: TRBV28
cdr3_aa: CASSLTSTSGPEQYF
cdr3_nt: TGTGCCAGCAGTTTAACCTCGACTAGTGGGCCCGAGCAGTACTTC

clone_size: once
d_call: TRBD1
j_call: TRBJ1-1
v_call: TRBV6-2/TRBV6-3
cdr3_aa: CASSHRGPDTEAFF
cdr3_nt: TGTGCCAGCAGCCACAGGGGGCCAGACACTGAAGCTTTCTTT

clone_size: -
d_call: TRBD1
j_call: TRBJ1-5
v_call: TRBV28
cdr3_aa: CASRVGQLHQPQHF
cdr3_nt: TGTGCCAGCAGGGTGGGACAGCTCCATCAGCCCCAGCATTTT

clone_size: -
d_call: TRBD1
j_call: TRBJ2-7
v_call: TRBV6-4
cdr3_aa: CASSLHSGTGTYEQYF
cdr3_nt: TGTGCCAGCAGTCTACACTCCGGGACAGGGACCTACGAGCAGTACTTC

clone_size: few
d_call: -
j_call: TRBJ1-5
v_call: TRBV2
cdr3_aa: CASSERQRNSNQPQHF
cdr3_nt: TGTGCCAGCAGTGAACGTCAGCGAAATAGCAATCAGCCCCAGCATTTT

clone_size: once
d_call: TRBD1
j_call: TRBJ1-3
v_call: TRBV28
cdr3_aa: CASSLPLQGDAGNTIYF
cdr3_nt: TGTGCCAGCAGTTTACCCCTCCAGGGGGACGCTGGAAACACCATATATTTT

clone_size: -
d_call: TRBD2
j_call: TRBJ2-1
v_call: TRBV5-1
cdr3_aa: CASSFLGLAGGGANEQFF
cdr3_nt: TGCGCCAGCAGCTTTCTGGGACTAGCGGGAGGTGGTGCGAATGAGCAGTTCTTC

clone_size: once
d_call: -
j_call: TRBJ1-6
v_call: TRBV12-5
cdr3_aa: CASGKNSNSPLHF
cdr3_nt: TGTGCTAGTGGAAAAAACAGCAATTCACCCCTCCACTTT

clone_size: once
d_call: TRBD2
j_call: TRBJ2-3
v_call: TRBV9
cdr3_aa: CASSVETSGHRSTDTQYF
cdr3_nt: TGTGCCAGCAGCGTAGAAACTAGCGGGCACCGAAGCACAGATACGCAGTATTTT

clone_size: -
d_call: -
j_call: TRBJ1-5
v_call: TRBV21-1
cdr3_aa: CASSKERRGWDQPQHF
cdr3_nt: TGTGCCAGCAGCAAAGAACGCAGGGGTTGGGATCAGCCCCAGCATTTT

clone_size: once
d_call: -
j_call: TRBJ2-3
v_call: TRBV9
cdr3_aa: CASSARDLNTDTQYF
cdr3_nt: TGTGCCAGCAGCGCCCGGGACTTAAACACAGATACGCAGTATTTT

clone_size: -
d_call: TRBD2
j_call: TRBJ2-2
v_call: TRBV11-3
cdr3_aa: CASSEGPISGGAVGELFF
cdr3_nt: TGTGCCAGCAGCGAAGGGCCCATTAGCGGGGGGGCCGTCGGGGAGCTGTTTTTT

clone_size: -
d_call: -
j_call: TRBJ1-3
v_call: TRBV2
cdr3_aa: CASRDRSSGNTIYF
cdr3_nt: TGTGCCAGCAGGGACAGAAGCTCTGGAAACACCATATATTTT

clone_size: -
d_call: -
j_call: TRBJ1-4
v_call: TRBV4-3
cdr3_aa: CASSQDAGLNEKLFF
cdr3_nt: TGCGCCAGCAGCCAAGATGCAGGACTTAATGAAAAACTGTTTTTT

clone_size: -
d_call: -
j_call: TRBJ1-2
v_call: TRBV27
cdr3_aa: CASSLTGSNYGYTF
cdr3_nt: TGTGCCAGCAGTTTGACAGGTAGTAACTATGGCTACACCTTC

clone_size: -
d_call: -
j_call: TRBJ1-1
v_call: TRBV9
cdr3_aa: CASSASRDSMNTEAFF
cdr3_nt: TGTGCCAGCAGCGCGAGCCGGGACTCCATGAACACTGAAGCTTTCTTT

clone_size: -
d_call: -
j_call: TRBJ2-3
v_call: TRBV5-1
cdr3_aa: CASSPEKDTQYF
cdr3_nt: TGCGCCAGCAGCCCTGAGAAAGATACGCAGTATTTT

clone_size: -
d_call: -
j_call: TRBJ1-3
v_call: TRBV5-1
cdr3_aa: CASSLDGGSGNTIYF
cdr3_nt: TGCGCCAGCAGCTTGGACGGGGGCTCTGGAAACACCATATATTTT

clone_size: few
d_call: -
j_call: TRBJ2-7
v_call: TRBV7-2
cdr3_aa: CASSRETSPVHEQYF
cdr3_nt: TGTGCCAGCAGCCGCGAAACTAGTCCTGTCCACGAGCAGTACTTC

clone_size: -
d_call: TRBD2
j_call: TRBJ2-1
v_call: TRBV3-1/TRBV3-2
cdr3_aa: CASSQAGGTNNEQFF
cdr3_nt: TGTGCCAGCAGCCAAGCGGGTGGGACTAACAATGAGCAGTTCTTC

clone_size: -
d_call: -
j_call: TRBJ2-7
v_call: TRBV7-9
cdr3_aa: CASSFTGSYEQYF
cdr3_nt: TGTGCCAGCAGCTTCACAGGCTCCTACGAGCAGTACTTC

clone_size: once
d_call: TRBD1
j_call: TRBJ2-1
v_call: TRBV7-9
cdr3_aa: CASSLAGTGGGNEQFF
cdr3_nt: TGTGCCAGCAGCTTAGCCGGGACAGGGGGAGGTAATGAGCAGTTCTTC

clone_size: -
d_call: TRBD2
j_call: TRBJ2-3
v_call: TRBV6-5
cdr3_aa: CASSRLAGDDTQYF
cdr3_nt: TGTGCCAGCAGCAGACTAGCGGGAGATGATACGCAGTATTTT

clone_size: -
d_call: -
j_call: TRBJ2-7
v_call: TRBV21-1
cdr3_aa: CASSNRVFLSEQYF
cdr3_nt: TGTGCCAGCAGCAACAGGGTTTTCCTCTCCGAGCAGTACTTC

clone_size: -
d_call: TRBD2
j_call: TRBJ2-5
v_call: TRBV4-3
cdr3_aa: CASSQGLAGPQETQYF
cdr3_nt: TGCGCCAGCAGCCAAGGGCTAGCGGGGCCTCAAGAGACCCAGTACTTC

clone_size: -
d_call: -
j_call: TRBJ2-7
v_call: TRBV27
cdr3_aa: CASSYQDSYEQYF
cdr3_nt: TGTGCCAGCAGTTATCAGGACAGCTACGAGCAGTACTTC

clone_size: -
d_call: TRBD2
j_call: TRBJ2-5
v_call: TRBV13
cdr3_aa: CASSRQPGLGEETQYF
cdr3_nt: TGTGCCAGCAGCAGGCAACCGGGACTAGGAGAGGAGACCCAGTACTTC

clone_size: once
d_call: TRBD1
j_call: TRBJ2-7
v_call: TRBV2
cdr3_aa: CASSEQGEMYEQYF
cdr3_nt: TGTGCCAGCAGTGAACAGGGGGAAATGTACGAGCAGTACTTC

clone_size: -
d_call: TRBD1
j_call: TRBJ2-7
v_call: TRBV24-1
cdr3_aa: CATSAGGTGSYEQYF
cdr3_nt: TGTGCCACCAGTGCCGGGGGGACAGGGTCCTACGAGCAGTACTTC

clone_size: -
d_call: -
j_call: TRBJ2-1
v_call: TRBV19
cdr3_aa: CASSIYSFHNEQFF
cdr3_nt: TGTGCCAGTAGTATTTATTCGTTCCACAATGAGCAGTTCTTC

clone_size: -
d_call: -
j_call: TRBJ1-1
v_call: TRBV2
cdr3_aa: CASRGGRLNTEAFF
cdr3_nt: TGTGCCAGCAGGGGGGGGAGGTTGAACACTGAAGCTTTCTTT

clone_size: -
d_call: TRBD1
j_call: TRBJ2-1
v_call: TRBV9
cdr3_aa: CASSVPPTGGEQFF
cdr3_nt: TGTGCCAGCAGCGTCCCTCCTACAGGGGGTGAGCAGTTCTTC

clone_size: -
d_call: TRBD1
j_call: TRBJ2-1
v_call: TRBV18
cdr3_aa: CASSQLRQGAREQFF
cdr3_nt: TGTGCCAGCTCACAGTTACGACAGGGGGCACGCGAGCAGTTCTTC

clone_size: -
d_call: TRBD2
j_call: TRBJ2-7
v_call: TRBV6-5
cdr3_aa: CASSLAGTTHEQYF
cdr3_nt: TGTGCCAGCAGTTTGGCCGGGACTACCCACGAGCAGTACTTC

clone_size: once
d_call: -
j_call: TRBJ2-7
v_call: TRBV28
cdr3_aa: CASSFVAQGGEQYF
cdr3_nt: TGTGCCAGCAGTTTTGTGGCCCAGGGAGGCGAGCAGTACTTC

clone_size: few
d_call: TRBD2
j_call: TRBJ2-2
v_call: TRBV7-2
cdr3_aa: CASSTTGTSGSNTGELFF
cdr3_nt: TGTGCCAGCAGCACAACCGGGACTAGCGGATCGAACACCGGGGAGCTGTTTTTT

clone_size: -
d_call: -
j_call: TRBJ1-4
v_call: TRBV25-1
cdr3_aa: CASSDRGEKLFF
cdr3_nt: TGTGCCAGCAGTGACAGGGGTGAAAAACTGTTTTTT

clone_size: -
d_call: TRBD2
j_call: TRBJ2-7
v_call: TRBV27
cdr3_aa: CASSLYPGLAGPSEYEQYF
cdr3_nt: TGTGCCAGCAGTTTATATCCGGGACTAGCGGGTCCTAGCGAATACGAGCAGTACTTC

clone_size: once
d_call: TRBD1
j_call: TRBJ2-7
v_call: TRBV10-3
cdr3_aa: CAISELGQRYEQYF
cdr3_nt: TGTGCCATCAGTGAGCTGGGACAGCGCTACGAGCAGTACTTC

clone_size: -
d_call: -
j_call: TRBJ1-5
v_call: TRBV24-1
cdr3_aa: CASWGRDSNSNQPQHF
cdr3_nt: TGTGCCTCGTGGGGTCGCGACAGCAATAGCAATCAGCCCCAGCATTTT

clone_size: -
d_call: TRBD2
j_call: TRBJ2-2
v_call: TRBV5-4
cdr3_aa: CASSFQGLARGGELFF
cdr3_nt: TGTGCCAGCAGCTTCCAAGGACTAGCGAGGGGGGGGGAGCTGTTTTTT

clone_size: -
d_call: -
j_call: TRBJ2-7
v_call: TRBV10-3
cdr3_aa: CAISESPSSPTYEQYF
cdr3_nt: TGTGCCATCAGTGAGTCCCCTAGTAGTCCTACCTACGAGCAGTACTTC

clone_size: -
d_call: TRBD2
j_call: TRBJ2-3
v_call: TRBV7-2
cdr3_aa: CASSLVAGVDTQYF
cdr3_nt: TGTGCCAGCAGCTTAGTGGCGGGGGTAGATACGCAGTATTTT

clone_size: -
d_call: -
j_call: TRBJ1-1
v_call: TRBV2
cdr3_aa: CASSSQMMNTEAFF
cdr3_nt: TGTGCCAGCAGTTCTCAGATGATGAACACTGAAGCTTTCTTT

clone_size: -
d_call: -
j_call: TRBJ2-1
v_call: TRBV28
cdr3_aa: CASSNSDTYNEQFF
cdr3_nt: TGTGCCAGCAGTAATAGCGACACATACAATGAGCAGTTCTTC

clone_size: -
d_call: TRBD1
j_call: TRBJ1-2
v_call: TRBV6-5
cdr3_aa: CASSYDRGTNYGYTF
cdr3_nt: TGTGCCAGCAGTTACGACAGGGGGACTAACTATGGCTACACCTTC

clone_size: -
d_call: TRBD2
j_call: TRBJ2-3
v_call: TRBV14
cdr3_aa: CASSQGGGGEFSTDTQYF
cdr3_nt: TGTGCCAGCAGCCAAGGCGGCGGGGGGGAATTTAGCACAGATACGCAGTATTTT

clone_size: few
d_call: -
j_call: TRBJ1-5
v_call: TRBV19
cdr3_aa: CASNRGVTGNQPQHF
cdr3_nt: TGTGCCAGTAACCGGGGAGTCACAGGCAATCAGCCCCAGCATTTT

clone_size: -
d_call: TRBD2
j_call: TRBJ2-1
v_call: TRBV7-3
cdr3_aa: CASSMRGTDNEQFF
cdr3_nt: TGTGCCAGCAGCATGCGGGGGACCGACAATGAGCAGTTCTTC

clone_size: -
d_call: TRBD2
j_call: TRBJ2-7
v_call: TRBV28
cdr3_aa: CASSPLTHRTNSGRLSYEQYF
cdr3_nt: TGTGCCAGCAGTCCACTCACCCACCGGACAAATAGCGGGAGGTTATCCTACGAGCAGTACTTC

clone_size: -
d_call: TRBD2
j_call: TRBJ2-5
v_call: TRBV11-2
cdr3_aa: CASSPGLAGGGWETQYF
cdr3_nt: TGTGCCAGCAGCCCCGGACTAGCGGGGGGCGGGTGGGAGACCCAGTACTTC

clone_size: -
d_call: -
j_call: TRBJ2-1
v_call: TRBV27
cdr3_aa: CASSLGAGKYNEQFF
cdr3_nt: TGTGCCAGCAGTTTAGGGGCGGGGAAATACAATGAGCAGTTCTTC

clone_size: -
d_call: -
j_call: TRBJ2-1
v_call: TRBV7-9
cdr3_aa: CASSLALAAYNEQFF
cdr3_nt: TGTGCCAGCAGCTTAGCCTTAGCCGCCTACAATGAGCAGTTCTTC

clone_size: -
d_call: -
j_call: TRBJ2-5
v_call: TRBV4-3
cdr3_aa: CASSQDLRGFQETQYF
cdr3_nt: TGCGCCAGCAGCCAAGATCTCCGGGGGTTCCAAGAGACCCAGTACTTC

clone_size: -
d_call: TRBD1
j_call: TRBJ1-2
v_call: TRBV14
cdr3_aa: CASSVGQWYGYTF
cdr3_nt: TGTGCCAGCAGCGTGGGACAGTGGTATGGCTACACCTTC